This passage covers 9 T cell receptor beta chains from one sample sequenced in a study of T cell changes during pregnancy in multiple sclerosis. The table came from immunoSEQ multiplex PCR; TCRdb's copy has only in-frame clones and leaves some out. The sample has some 63,000 clones, roughly 91% seen once. The material sequenced was peripheral blood, taken before pregnancy. The receptors derive from a female donor with multiple sclerosis, enrolled in a pregnancy study.

This clone has a single count. The V gene is TRBV5-4, the J gene TRBJ1-2; 7 bases are a match to TRBD1. This CDR3 is built from 15 residues. The V gene end was trimmed by 3 bases and the J gene end by 5 bases; junction bases not matched to a gene: 10. Germline V gives CDR1 SGHNT, CDR2 YYREEE (reference sequence). The CDR3: CASSSPTGSWYGYTF. CDR3 DNA: TGTGCCAGCAGCTCACCGACAGGGTCTTGGTATGGCTACACCTTC.

The rearrangement links TRBV13 to TRBJ2-7; D gene uncertain. CDR1 and CDR2 from the germline V gene are PRHDT and FYEKMQ (reference sequence). The CDR3 spans 12 residues. Between the trimmed V and J ends, which lost 6 bases and 4 bases, there was a span of 10 bases. CDR3 DNA sequence: TGTGCCAGCAGTCCAACTGGTTACGAGCAGTACTTC. Translated: CASSPTGYEQYF.

The chain recombines TRBV7-6 with TRBJ1-3; D remains ambiguous. Germline assignment: CDR1 SGHVS and CDR2 FNYEAQ. The CDR3 extends over 14 amino acids. Deletions cut 5 bases from V and 0 bases from J, with 8 bases between. Here the CDR3 reads CASSTTSSGNTIYF. The DNA of the CDR3 is TGTGCCAGCAGCACGACTAGCTCTGGAAACACCATATATTTT.

The chain carries TRBV18 and TRBJ2-3; TRBD1 matches 9 bases. CDR3 length equals 16 residues. Germline trimming cut 3 bases from V and 4 bases from J; bases unmatched to any gene: 8. Germline CDR1 and CDR2: KGHSH and LQKENI. DNA of the CDR3: TGTGCCAGCTCACCCCTTGACAGGGGGGGCGCAGATACGCAGTATTTT. Protein sequence: CASSPLDRGGADTQYF. Full variable domain (missing parts from reference TRBV18 and TRBJ2-3): NAGVMQNPRHLVRRRGQEARLRCSPMKGHSHVYWYRQLPEEGLKFMVYLQKENIIDESGMPKERFSAEFPKEGPSILRIQQVVRGDSAAYFCASSPLDRGGADTQYFGPGTRLTVL.

This chain uses TRBV4-3 with TRBJ1-2, with 10 bases fitting TRBD1. The CDR3 extends over 15 amino acids. V lost 4 bases, J lost 5 bases, and 7 bases stayed unmatched. The germline CDR1 and CDR2 sequences are LGHNA and YSLEER. The CDR3 is CASSRAGQGFYGYTF. For the CDR3, the DNA is TGCGCCAGCAGCCGGGCGGGACAGGGGTTTTATGGCTACACCTTC.

This chain uses TRBV9 with TRBJ2-5, with TRBD2 identical over 8 bases. The CDR3 covers 16 residues. J lost 4 bases, V lost 0 bases, and 8 bases had no gene match. Germline V gene lookup returns CDR1 SGDLS and CDR2 YYNGEE. The chain's CDR3 is CASSVGHGGARETQYF. The CDR3 DNA is TGTGCCAGCAGCGTAGGACACGGGGGGGCCCGAGAGACCCAGTACTTC. Full variable domain (rest looked up from reference TRBV9 and TRBJ2-5): DSGVTQTPKHLITATGQRVTLRCSPRSGDLSVYWYQQSLDQGLQFLIQYYNGEERAKGNILERFSAQQFPDLHSELNLSSLELGDSALYFCASSVGHGGARETQYFGPGTRLLVL.

This chain joins TRBV7-8 and TRBJ2-5, with D possibly being TRBD2 (5 bases). The V gene lost 2 bases and the J gene lost 3 bases, with 16 bases spanning the gap. This CDR3 comprises 16 residues. Germline V lookup: CDR1 SGHVS, CDR2 FQNEAQ. DNA for the CDR3: TGTGCCAGCAGCTTAATGAATACCGACGGGAAAGAGACCCAGTACTTC. Residues: CASSLMNTDGKETQYF.

This chain links TRBV19 with TRBJ2-1, with D tentatively TRBD2 (5 bases). CDR3 length: 16 amino acids. Trimming took off 3 bases at V and 1 base at J, with 13 bases between the two ends. Germline values: CDR1 LNHDA, CDR2 SQIVND (reference sequence). CDR3 protein: CASSIKRWRSYNEQFF. The CDR3 nucleotides are TGTGCCAGTAGTATTAAGCGGTGGCGTTCCTACAATGAGCAGTTCTTC.

The chain couples TRBV2 to TRBJ1-5; D unresolved. Germline CDR1 SNHLY, CDR2 FYNNEI. The CDR3 runs to 13 residues. The V and J ends lost 8 bases and 0 bases respectively, with 8 bases between them. CDR3 sequence (DNA): TGTGCCAGCCGATTCTATAGCAATCAGCCCCAGCATTTT. Translation: CASRFYSNQPQHF.